This T cell receptor (beta chain) was captured by sequencing in a study of CD8 T cells in Susac syndrome. RNA, at roughly 0.5 to 1 ug, was reverse transcribed with random hexamers. TCRdb itself ran the immunoSEQ multiplex PCR reads through MiXCR, one entry per CDR3 protein. The profile covers approximately 70,000 distinct CDR3 sequences, with nearly 96% appearing a single time and approximately 0.11% taken by the ten largest. From blood CD8+ and CD4+ T cells, TCR beta sequences were generated. This TCR was sampled from a human donor with multiple sclerosis. Material: CD4+ T cells from PBMCs.

In nucleotides, the CDR3 is TGTGCCAGCATTCCCGACGGGCTATATGGCTACACCTTC. Its protein is CASIPDGLYGYTF. This chain links TRBV6-6 with TRBJ1-2; D is ambiguous. The CDR3 consists of 13 residues. Deletions cut 7 bases from V and 5 bases from J, with 14 bases between. Germline-derived CDR1 and CDR2 are MNHNY and SVGAGI (reference sequence).